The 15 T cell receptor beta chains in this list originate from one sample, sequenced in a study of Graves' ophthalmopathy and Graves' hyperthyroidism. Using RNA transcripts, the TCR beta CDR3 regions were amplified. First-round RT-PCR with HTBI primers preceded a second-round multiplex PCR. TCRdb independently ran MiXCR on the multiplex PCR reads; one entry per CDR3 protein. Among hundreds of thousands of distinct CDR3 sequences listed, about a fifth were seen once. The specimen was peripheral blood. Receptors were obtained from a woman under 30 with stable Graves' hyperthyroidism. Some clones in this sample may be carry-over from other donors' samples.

The CDR3: CASSRRVSQSNYGYTF. The CDR3 DNA reads as TGTGCCAGCAGCCGACGGGTCAGTCAATCTAACTATGGCTACACCTTC. The gene calls are TRBV27 and TRBJ1-2; no clear D. CDR3 length: 16 amino acids. CDR1 is MNHEY and CDR2 is SMNVEV in the germline V gene (reference sequence). V lost 6 bases and J lost 0, with 17 bases in between.

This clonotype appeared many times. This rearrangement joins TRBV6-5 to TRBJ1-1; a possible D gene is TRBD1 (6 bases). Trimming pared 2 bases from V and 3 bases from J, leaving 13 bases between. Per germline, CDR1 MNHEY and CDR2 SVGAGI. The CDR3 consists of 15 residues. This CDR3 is CASSYRGYRDTEAFF. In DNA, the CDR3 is TGTGCCAGCAGTTACAGGGGATACAGGGACACTGAAGCTTTCTTT.

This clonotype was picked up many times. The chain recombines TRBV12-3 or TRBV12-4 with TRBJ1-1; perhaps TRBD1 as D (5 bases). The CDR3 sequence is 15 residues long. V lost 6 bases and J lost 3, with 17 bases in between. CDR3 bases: TGTGCCAGCAGCCTCAGGGAGAATGGCGACACTGAAGCTTTCTTT. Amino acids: CASSLRENGDTEAFF.

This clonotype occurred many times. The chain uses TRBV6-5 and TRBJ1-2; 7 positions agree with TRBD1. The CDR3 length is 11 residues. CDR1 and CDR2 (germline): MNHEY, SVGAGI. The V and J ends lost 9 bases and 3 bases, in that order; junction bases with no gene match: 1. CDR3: CASGQDYGYTF. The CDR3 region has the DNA TGTGCCAGTGGACAGGACTATGGCTACACCTTC.

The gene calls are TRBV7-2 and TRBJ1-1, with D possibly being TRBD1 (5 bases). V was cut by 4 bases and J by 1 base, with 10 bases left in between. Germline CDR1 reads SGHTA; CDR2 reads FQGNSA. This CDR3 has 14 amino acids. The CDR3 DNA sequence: TGTGCCAGCAGCTCCCGGACACCGAACACTGAAGCTTTCTTT. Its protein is CASSSRTPNTEAFF.

The CDR3 reads CASSSGAPTYEQYF. CDR3 bases: TGTGCCAGCAGTTCCGGGGCACCTACCTACGAGCAGTACTTC. V and J are TRBV12-3 or TRBV12-4 and TRBJ2-7, with D perhaps TRBD1 or TRBD2 (5 bases each). V was clipped by 4 bases and J by 2 bases, with 12 bases between them. The CDR3 has 14 residues.

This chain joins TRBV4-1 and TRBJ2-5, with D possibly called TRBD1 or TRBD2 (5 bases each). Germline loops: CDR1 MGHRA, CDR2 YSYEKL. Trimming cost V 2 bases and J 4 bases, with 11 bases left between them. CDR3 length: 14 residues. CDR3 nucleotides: TGCGCCAGCAGCCAACCGGGACGGACAGAGACCCAGTACTTC. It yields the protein CASSQPGRTETQYF.

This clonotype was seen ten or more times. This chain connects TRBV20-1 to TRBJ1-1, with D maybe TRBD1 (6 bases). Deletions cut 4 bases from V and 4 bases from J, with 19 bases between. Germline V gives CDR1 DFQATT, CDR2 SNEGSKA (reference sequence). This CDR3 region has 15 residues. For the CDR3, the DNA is TGCAGTGCTAAAGTCACAGGGAGAACCGTCACTGAAGCTTTCTTT. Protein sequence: CSAKVTGRTVTEAFF.

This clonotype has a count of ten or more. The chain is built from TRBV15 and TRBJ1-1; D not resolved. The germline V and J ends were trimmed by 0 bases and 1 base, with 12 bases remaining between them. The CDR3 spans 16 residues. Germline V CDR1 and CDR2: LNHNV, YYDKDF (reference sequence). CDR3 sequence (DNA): TGTGCCACCAGCAGAGATCCCTCGGAGGGGAACACTGAAGCTTTCTTT. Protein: CATSRDPSEGNTEAFF.

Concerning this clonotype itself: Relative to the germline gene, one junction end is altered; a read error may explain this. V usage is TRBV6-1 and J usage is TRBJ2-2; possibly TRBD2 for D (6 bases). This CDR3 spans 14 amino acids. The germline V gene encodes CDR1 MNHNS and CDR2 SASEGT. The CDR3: CASLDYANTGELFF. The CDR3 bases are TGTGCCAGCTTGGACTACGCGAACACCGGGGAACTGTTTTTT.

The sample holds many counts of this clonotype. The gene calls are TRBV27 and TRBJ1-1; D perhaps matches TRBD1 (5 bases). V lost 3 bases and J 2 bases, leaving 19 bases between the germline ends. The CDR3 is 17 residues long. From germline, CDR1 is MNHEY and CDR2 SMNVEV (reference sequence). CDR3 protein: CASSFYPPQGRNTEAFF. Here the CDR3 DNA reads TGTGCCAGCAGTTTCTACCCCCCCCAGGGACGCAACACTGAAGCTTTCTTT.

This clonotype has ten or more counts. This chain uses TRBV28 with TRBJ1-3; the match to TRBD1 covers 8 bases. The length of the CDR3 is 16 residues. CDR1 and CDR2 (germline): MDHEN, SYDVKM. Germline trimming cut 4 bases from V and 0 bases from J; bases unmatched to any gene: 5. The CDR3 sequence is CASSSRTGSSGNTIYF. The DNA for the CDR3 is TGTGCCAGCAGTTCCCGGACAGGGAGCTCTGGAAACACCATATATTTT.

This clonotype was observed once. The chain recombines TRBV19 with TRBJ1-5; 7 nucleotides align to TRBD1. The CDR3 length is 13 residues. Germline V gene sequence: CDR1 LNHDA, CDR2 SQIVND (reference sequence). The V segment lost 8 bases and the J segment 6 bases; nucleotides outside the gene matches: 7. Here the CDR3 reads CASHRGAGQPQHF. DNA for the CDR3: TGTGCCAGTCACAGGGGCGCGGGTCAGCCCCAGCATTTT.

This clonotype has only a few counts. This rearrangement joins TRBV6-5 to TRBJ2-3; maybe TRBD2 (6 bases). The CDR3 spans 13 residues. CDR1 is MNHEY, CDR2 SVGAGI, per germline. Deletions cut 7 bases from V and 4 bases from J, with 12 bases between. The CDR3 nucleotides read TGTGCCAGCACCGGAGGGTCCCCAGATACGCAGTATTTT. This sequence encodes CASTGGSPDTQYF.

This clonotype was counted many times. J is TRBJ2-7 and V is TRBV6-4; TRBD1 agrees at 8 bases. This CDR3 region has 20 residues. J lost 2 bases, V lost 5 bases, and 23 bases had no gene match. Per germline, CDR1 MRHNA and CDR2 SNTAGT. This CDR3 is CASSLRGQVNRLLPAYEQYF. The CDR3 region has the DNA TGTGCCAGCAGTCTCCGGGGACAGGTCAACCGACTTCTACCAGCCTACGAGCAGTACTTC.